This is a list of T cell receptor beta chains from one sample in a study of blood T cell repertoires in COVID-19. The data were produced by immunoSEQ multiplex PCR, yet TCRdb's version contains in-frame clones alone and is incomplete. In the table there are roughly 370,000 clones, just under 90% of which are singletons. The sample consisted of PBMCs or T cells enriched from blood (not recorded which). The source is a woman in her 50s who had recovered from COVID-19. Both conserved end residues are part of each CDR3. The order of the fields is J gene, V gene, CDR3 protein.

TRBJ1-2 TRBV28 CASSLGTGAYGYTF
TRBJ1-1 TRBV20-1 CSAAPGAFF
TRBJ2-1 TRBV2 CASKPGSGGFNEQFF
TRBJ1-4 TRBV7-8 CANSFDELSEKLFF
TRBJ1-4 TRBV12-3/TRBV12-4 CASSLSGSKLFF
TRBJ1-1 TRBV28 CASSLPNRQDGSFF
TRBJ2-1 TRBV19 CASSMGDRVGNEQFF
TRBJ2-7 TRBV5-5 CASSSSYEQYF
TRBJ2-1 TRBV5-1 CASSFRRTAYNEQFF
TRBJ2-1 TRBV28 CASSFLGGRNEQFF
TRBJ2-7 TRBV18 CASSPPGSDEQYF
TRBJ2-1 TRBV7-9 CASSSRVWEQFF
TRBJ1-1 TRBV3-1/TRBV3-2 CASSQTRWTGRNTEAFF
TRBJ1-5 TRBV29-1 CSVEYVSGQPQHF
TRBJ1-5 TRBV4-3 CASSQERHLGDREKCQPQHF
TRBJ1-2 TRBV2 CASRDEGWFGYTF
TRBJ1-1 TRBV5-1 CASSLDLRNTEAFF
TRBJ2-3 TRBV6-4 CASSDGRGGGDTQYF
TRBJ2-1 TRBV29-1 CSALGTPTRENEQFF
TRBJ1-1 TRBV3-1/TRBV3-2 CASKSVTMNTEAFF
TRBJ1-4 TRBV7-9 CASSPRLQGLHATNEKLFF
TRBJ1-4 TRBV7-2 CASSNNRGFGEKLFF
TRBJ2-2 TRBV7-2 CASSLDLAGAGELFF
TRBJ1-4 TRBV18 CASSPGATNEKLFF
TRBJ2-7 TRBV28 CASSLFGKGGSYEQYF
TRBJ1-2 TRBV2 CASSVEGWAPGYGYTF
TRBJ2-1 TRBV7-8 CASSLVGTSVEQFF
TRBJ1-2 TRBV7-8 CASSRGQGVRYTF
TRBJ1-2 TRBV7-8 CASSFRDSGYGYTF
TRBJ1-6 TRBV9 CASSPGQYNSPLHF
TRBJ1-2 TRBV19 CASRIGLYGYTF
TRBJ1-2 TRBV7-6 CASSPFYIGTDYGYTF
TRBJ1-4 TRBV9 CASSDGTGEEKLFF
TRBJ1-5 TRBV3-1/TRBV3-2 CASSPLDRENQPQHF
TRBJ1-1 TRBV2 CASTPGGQNTEAFF
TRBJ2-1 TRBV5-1 CASSVRTSSSYNEQFF
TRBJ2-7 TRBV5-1 CASSLGWTSRSYEQYF
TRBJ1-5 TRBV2 CASSETRESNQPQHF
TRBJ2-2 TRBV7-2 CARRTGGNTGELFF
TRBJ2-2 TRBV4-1 CASSQEPAGGLGELFF
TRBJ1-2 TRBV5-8 CASSAEGGGYTF
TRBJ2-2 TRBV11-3 CASSLDFAGELFF
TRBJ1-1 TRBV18 CASSPPGGTGRNTEAFF
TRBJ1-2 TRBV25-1 CASSESVRGISGYTF
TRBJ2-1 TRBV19 CASSIAGSGGPGNEQFF
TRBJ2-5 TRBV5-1 CASRGQSSPETQYF
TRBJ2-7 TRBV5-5 CASSLGAGHSYEQYF
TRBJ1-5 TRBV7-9 CASSPGGNQPQHF
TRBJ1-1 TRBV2 CASSYRGWRNTEAFF
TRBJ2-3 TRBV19 CASSGGGGFTDTQYF
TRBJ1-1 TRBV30 CAWSRGPYSPRGAFF
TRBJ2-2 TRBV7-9 CASTLTGWDTGELFF
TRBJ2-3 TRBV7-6 CASSAKLQGIDTQYF
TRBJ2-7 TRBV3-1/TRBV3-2 CASSPNTGGIYEQYF
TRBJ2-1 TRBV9 CASSAPTAGGANEQFF
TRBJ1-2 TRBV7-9 CASISSGGYYGYTF
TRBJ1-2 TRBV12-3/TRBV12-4 CASSGPGGSYTF
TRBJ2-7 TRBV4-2 CASSQGAGGYYEQYF